This TCR beta chain was identified in a study of graft-versus-host responses after intestinal transplantation. The data were produced by immunoSEQ multiplex PCR, yet TCRdb's version contains in-frame clones alone and is incomplete. The sample comprises about 51,000 clones, roughly 96% of which are singletons, and under 0.3% rests with the top ten. This CDR3 contains 14 residues. Germline lookup yields CDR1 LGHNA and CDR2 YSLEER. Trimming stripped 0 bases from V and 4 bases from J, with 9 bases between. Of note for this clone: The antigen remains unidentified.

The chain is built from TRBV4-3 and TRBJ1-2, with no clear D. This sequence was found in a human donor who was the organ donor for an intestinal transplant. This sample comprised unstimulated CD8+ T cells sorted from spleen or lymph node cells, obtained before transplant. The CDR3 loop reads CASSQEFASYGYTF. As DNA, the CDR3 is TGCGCCAGCAGCCAAGAGTTTGCCAGCTATGGCTACACCTTC.